This TCR beta chain is drawn from a study of blood T cells in healthy people across ages. Germline CDR1 is DFQATT and CDR2 is SNEGSKA (reference sequence). Trimming shortened V by 2 bases and J by 6 bases, and 17 bases separated the two germline ends. This CDR3 has 15 amino acids. The use of a sample-barcoded 5' primer and a J-beta primer mix characterized a second PCR of roughly 7 to 12 cycles. TCRdb itself ran the 5' RACE reads through MiXCR, one entry per CDR3 protein. This sample yields roughly 800,000 distinct CDR3 sequences, of which roughly 64% are seen a single time; roughly 22% belongs to the top ten.

The chain employs TRBV20-1 and TRBJ2-1, with TRBD1 as a possible D gene (6 bases). The sample consisted of blood. The receptor's source is a man aged 30-40 years in good health. Here the CDR3 reads CSARWTEGFINEQFF. In nucleotides, the CDR3 is TGCAGTGCTAGATGGACAGAGGGGTTTATCAATGAGCAGTTCTTC.